This TCR beta chain was retrieved from a study of cytomegalovirus exposure and HLA in healthy donors. Both 60 Vbeta primers and 13 Jbeta primers went into the PCR. Clones were sequenced by immunoSEQ multiplex PCR, and TCRdb holds only the in-frame ones, with some missing. This table has around 230,000 clones, about 88% appearing once. Regarding this clone: As yet, its antigen is unknown.

Findings and caveats of the study: Presence/absence analyses took donor sequencing depth as roughly uniform. The authors considered a cluster of highly shared sequence variants likely to be a sequencing artifact. Analyzed later, association rates of TCRs varied across HLA loci, with DRB1 most and HLA-C fewest. Both high specificity and high sensitivity reportedly marked the classifier's diagnosis of cytomegalovirus status.

Looked up from germline, CDR1 is SGHDT and CDR2 is YYEEEE. V gave up 4 bases and J gave up 4 bases; unmatched junction bases: 7. The CDR3 consists of 15 residues. The V gene is TRBV5-6, the J gene TRBJ2-7, with TRBD2 matching over 11 bases. The TCR originated in a girl aged 2 to 10 in good health and CMV-seronegative. Specimen: PBMCs. CDR3 DNA: TGTGCCAGCAGCCTTAGCGGGAGGGCCCTATACGAGCAGTACTTC. This encodes CASSLSGRALYEQYF.